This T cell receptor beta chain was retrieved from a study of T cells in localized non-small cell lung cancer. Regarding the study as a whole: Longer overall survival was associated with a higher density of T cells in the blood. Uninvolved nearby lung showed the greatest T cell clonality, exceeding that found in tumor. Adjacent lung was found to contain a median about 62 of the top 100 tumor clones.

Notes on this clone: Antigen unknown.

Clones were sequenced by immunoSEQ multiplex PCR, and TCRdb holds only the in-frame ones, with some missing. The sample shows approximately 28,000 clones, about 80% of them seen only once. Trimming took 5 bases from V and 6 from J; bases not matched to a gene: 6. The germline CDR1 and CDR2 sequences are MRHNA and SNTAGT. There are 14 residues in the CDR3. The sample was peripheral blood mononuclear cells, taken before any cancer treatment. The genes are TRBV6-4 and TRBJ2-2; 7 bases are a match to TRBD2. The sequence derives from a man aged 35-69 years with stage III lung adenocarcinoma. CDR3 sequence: CASSLASGPGELFF. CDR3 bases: TGTGCCAGCAGTCTCGCTAGCGGTCCCGGGGAGCTGTTTTTT.